A selection of T cell receptor beta chains follows, all from one sample in a study of CD8 T cells in ankylosing spondylitis. TCRdb recomputed calls from the 5' RACE reads with MiXCR, one row per CDR3 protein. The table lists tens of thousands of distinct CDR3 sequences, around 10% of them singletons. Sequencing input: blood, either unsorted or a sorted T cell fraction (not recorded which). These receptors all come from a male donor with ankylosing spondylitis or in good health (not recorded which). Each CDR3 is given with its conserved first and last residue.

TRBV2 CAPLRWGPGLAGEGNEQFF
TRBV5-1 CASSLGTLDQPQHF
TRBV9 CASSVGAGEGQPQHF
TRBV7-2 CASSLARTGPDNRAEKLFF
TRBV30 CAWRPTGGRDQPQHF
TRBV9 CASSAPGPDTQYF
TRBV7-6 CASSLALSGRSYEQYF
TRBV29-1 CSVEENRDTESGEQYF
TRBV2 CASSDRGATNEKLFF
TRBV7-9 CASSLVAGFLFF
TRBV5-1 CASTIALGGSYNEQFF
TRBV20-1 CSARRLGANVLTF
TRBV2 CASTLFGDQETQYF
TRBV7-2 CASSPGGGSGNTIYF
TRBV3-1 CASSQERDRAYEQYF
TRBV3-1 CASSGQGNQPQHF
TRBV18 CASSSSQGTSGNTIYF
TRBV11-2 CASSFRGLETQYF
TRBV5-1 CASSALAWDTQYF
TRBV7-7 CASSLGGAPTDTQYF